Shown below are 18 T cell receptor beta chains from a single sample sequenced in a study of T-cell reconstitution after alpha-beta-depleted transplantation in children. Unique molecular identifiers were used to barcode this TCRbeta library. TCRdb passed the PCR reads through MiXCR, listing each CDR3 protein once. Of some 350,000 distinct CDR3 sequences listed, 10% are singletons. The source was PBMCs from the stem cell graft donor, collected from the stem cell graft. These receptors originate from a human donor who donated a stem cell graft to a child with acute lymphoblastic leukemia.

This clonotype was recorded a few times. The chain carries TRBV5-1 and TRBJ2-5; D remains ambiguous. From germline, CDR1 is SGHRS and CDR2 YFSETQ. The CDR3 runs 15 residues. Trimming took off 1 base at V and 4 bases at J, with 14 bases between the two ends. The CDR3 bases are TGCGCCAGCAGCTTGTTTAGGCAGACGCGAGAGACCCAGTACTTC. Protein product: CASSLFRQTRETQYF.

J is TRBJ2-2 and V is TRBV15, with 8 bases lining up with TRBD2. The CDR3 runs 15 residues. In germline, CDR1 is LNHNV, CDR2 YYDKDF (reference sequence). V shed 0 bases and J 6 bases; nucleotides not matched to a gene: 3. Here the CDR3 reads CATSREAGVAGELFF. The CDR3 coding sequence is TGTGCCACCAGCAGAGAAGCGGGAGTGGCCGGGGAGCTGTTTTTT.

This clonotype was counted only a few times. The chain joins TRBV10-3 to TRBJ2-1, with a possible D match to TRBD2 (6 bases). There are 15 residues in the CDR3. The V end was cut by 4 bases, the J end by 0 bases, with 10 bases between. Per germline, CDR1 ENHRY and CDR2 SYGVKD. The CDR3 sequence is CAISVVADSYNEQFF. The CDR3 DNA reads TGTGCCATCAGTGTGGTAGCGGACTCCTACAATGAGCAGTTCTTC.

This clonotype was observed a handful of times. The chain has TRBV7-3 and TRBJ2-3; D is possibly TRBD1 (5 bases). Trimming removed 2 bases from V and 0 bases from J, with 12 bases in between. Germline V gene lookup returns CDR1 SGHTA and CDR2 FQGTGA. The length of the CDR3 is 16 residues. CDR3 sequence reads: CASSLGAALSTDTQYF. In nucleotides, the CDR3 is TGTGCCAGCAGCTTAGGGGCGGCGCTTAGCACAGATACGCAGTATTTT.

This clonotype has just a few counts. This sequence joins TRBV5-6 and TRBJ2-2; D remains unclear. The CDR3 has 12 residues. Trimming stripped 4 bases from V and 6 bases from J, with 7 bases between. CDR1 and CDR2 (germline): SGHDT, YYEEEE. The CDR3 here is CASSRVSGELFF. CDR3 DNA: TGTGCCAGCAGCAGGGTTTCCGGGGAGCTGTTTTTT.

This clonotype was recorded at least ten times. V and J are TRBV20-1 and TRBJ2-5, with D uncertain. Per the germline V gene, CDR1 is DFQATT and CDR2 is SNEGSKA (reference sequence). The CDR3 loop spans 11 amino acids. V was clipped by 0 bases and J by 5 bases, with 4 bases between them. This chain's CDR3 is CSAREPETQYF. CDR3 sequence (DNA): TGCAGTGCTAGAGAACCCGAGACCCAGTACTTC.

This clonotype has only a few counts. The chain uses TRBV3-1 and TRBJ2-3, with a tentative D call TRBD2 (6 bases). The CDR3 has 15 amino acids. Germline-derived CDR1 and CDR2 are LGHDT and YNNKEL (reference sequence). Trimming took 3 bases from V and 6 from J, leaving 16 bases between them. The CDR3 nucleotides are TGTGCCAGCAGCCATGAATTGGAGGGAGTGGATACGCAGTATTTT. Its protein product is CASSHELEGVDTQYF.

A note on this clonotype: This may be a read error, as it is one base from a much larger clone. The J gene is TRBJ2-2, the V gene TRBV27, with a tentative D call TRBD2 (6 bases). Germline CDR1 reads MNHEY; CDR2 reads SMNVEV (reference sequence). The CDR3 extends over 16 amino acids. The germline V and J ends were trimmed by 3 bases and 4 bases, with 15 bases remaining between them. CDR3 nucleotide sequence: TGTGCCAGCAGTTTTCAAGCGGGCCATGGCACCGGGGAGCTGTTTTTT. Encoded protein: CASSFQAGHGTGELFF.

This clonotype was recorded at least ten times. The rearrangement uses TRBV12-3 or TRBV12-4 and TRBJ2-7; D gene ambiguous. CDR3 length: 12 residues. Trimming took off 3 bases at V and 3 bases at J, with 6 bases between the two ends. The CDR3 region is CASSFWGYEQYF. The CDR3 DNA reads TGTGCCAGCAGTTTCTGGGGCTACGAGCAGTACTTC.

At least ten counts were recorded for this clonotype. J is TRBJ2-5 and V is TRBV5-1; weak D call: TRBD2 (6 bases). This CDR3 has 14 amino acids. Trimming shortened V by 1 base and J by 4 bases, and 11 bases separated the two germline ends. Germline lookup yields CDR1 SGHRS and CDR2 YFSETQ. CDR3 amino acids: CASSLRLVGETQYF. The CDR3 bases are TGCGCCAGCAGCTTGCGACTAGTAGGAGAGACCCAGTACTTC.

There are many counts of this clonotype. The chain combines TRBV7-9 with TRBJ2-7; 7 positions match TRBD2. Per the germline V gene, CDR1 is SEHNR and CDR2 is FQNEAQ (reference sequence). The CDR3 sequence is 11 residues long. The V segment lost 8 bases and the J segment 3 bases; nucleotides outside the gene matches: 1. The CDR3 region is CASASGYEQYF. The DNA for the CDR3 is TGTGCCAGCGCTAGCGGCTACGAGCAGTACTTC. The full variable domain, its missing parts supplied by reference TRBV7-9 and TRBJ2-7, is DTGVSQNPRHKITKRGQNVTFRCDPISEHNRLYWYRQTLGQGPEFLTYFQNEAQLEKSRLLSDRFSAERPKGSFSTLEIQRTEQGDSAMYLCASASGYEQYFGPGTRLTVT.

There are many counts of this clonotype. The chain has TRBV12-3 or TRBV12-4 and TRBJ1-1; 7 positions match TRBD1. V lost 6 bases, J lost 11 bases, and 6 bases stayed unmatched. CDR3 length: 11 residues. The CDR3 DNA follows: TGTGCCAGCAGCACGACAGGGAAGGCTTTCTTT. It translates to CASSTTGKAFF.

This chain links TRBV6-2 or TRBV6-3 with TRBJ2-7; perhaps TRBD1 as D (6 bases). Germline CDR1 and CDR2: MNHEY and SVGEGT. The germline V and J ends were trimmed by 6 bases and 2 bases, with 17 bases remaining between them. This CDR3 has 15 amino acids. This CDR3 is CASRPSRGLTYEQYF. Written as DNA, the CDR3 is TGTGCCAGCAGGCCCAGCAGGGGTCTTACCTACGAGCAGTACTTC.

The sample holds a few counts of this clonotype. The CDR3 DNA reads TGTGCCAGCAGTTACCGGGACGGCCGGCCCCAGCATTTT. The encoded protein is CASSYRDGRPQHF. The rearrangement joins TRBV6-5 to TRBJ1-5, with D maybe TRBD1 (5 bases). CDR1 and CDR2 from the germline V gene are MNHEY and SVGAGI. This CDR3 region has 13 residues. Trimming cost V 2 bases and J 9 bases, with 11 bases left between them.

This clonotype has a handful of counts. This chain links TRBV5-1 with TRBJ2-3, with TRBD2 matching over 9 bases. CDR1 and CDR2 (germline): SGHRS, YFSETQ. This CDR3 is built from 15 residues. Trimming removed 0 bases from V and 3 bases from J; junction bases left unmatched: 2. The chain's CDR3 is CASSLELAGTDTQYF. The CDR3 DNA follows: TGCGCCAGCAGCTTGGAGCTAGCGGGAACAGATACGCAGTATTTT.

The chain links TRBV25-1 to TRBJ2-7; 9 nucleotides agree with TRBD1. The CDR3 has 15 residues. Losses at the gene ends were 2 bases for V and 4 bases for J; bases not matched to a gene: 6. CDR1 and CDR2 (germline): MGHDK, SYGVNS. Here the CDR3 reads CASSETQGAAYEQYF. The CDR3 region has the DNA TGTGCCAGCAGTGAAACACAGGGGGCCGCGTACGAGCAGTACTTC.

V usage is TRBV7-9 and J usage is TRBJ1-6; 7 positions match TRBD1. In germline, CDR1 is SEHNR, CDR2 FQNEAQ (reference sequence). V dropped 4 bases and J dropped 11; count of bases not matched to a gene: 11. This CDR3 has 15 amino acids. CDR3 residues: CASSSNRQGRTPLHF. In nucleotides, the CDR3 is TGTGCCAGCAGCTCGAACCGACAGGGACGGACACCCCTCCACTTT.

The rearrangement joins TRBV7-7 to TRBJ1-5, with D maybe TRBD1 (5 bases). CDR1 is SSHAT, CDR2 FNYEAQ, per germline (reference sequence). V lost 1 base and J 4 bases, leaving 14 bases between the germline ends. The CDR3 loop spans 16 amino acids. The CDR3 loop is CASSLESGLNNQPQHF. DNA for the CDR3: TGTGCCAGCAGCTTAGAGTCGGGACTGAATAATCAGCCCCAGCATTTT. The full variable domain, completed using reference TRBV7-7 and TRBJ1-5, is GAGVSQSPRYKVTKRGQDVTLRCDPISSHATLYWYQQALGQGPEFLTYFNYEAQPDKSGLPSDRFSAERPEGSISTLTIQRTEQRDSAMYRCASSLESGLNNQPQHFGDGTRLSIL.